This TCR beta chain was captured in a study of beta chain bispecific antibodies for T cell cancers. Study details: HPB-ALL carried surface TRBV5-5, while Jurkat carried TRBV12-3. Broader study findings: In these mixed samples, most targeted TRBV reads derived from the leukemia cell line. Anti-TRBV5-5 antibody staining may include highly similar TRBV5-6 cells.

Expansion lasted 2 to 4 days, with either anti-CD3 antibody OKT3 or CD3/CD28 beads. Each coculture: roughly 50,000 target cells, roughly 50,000 normal T cells, bispecific antibody. Clonotypes were quantified using unique molecular identifier barcodes. TCRdb called the 5' RACE reads again in MiXCR, with one record for every CDR3 protein. This repertoire shows 21,000 or so distinct CDR3 sequences, around 2.4% found once; its top ten account for more than 30%. This clonotype was counted a few times. Its antigen is unknown. The length of the CDR3 is 14 residues. Germline V CDR1 and CDR2: SGHRS, YFSETQ. V shed 4 bases, J shed 4 bases, and the junction held 6 bases outside the gene matches.

The TCR originated in a human donor in good health. Some clones in this sample may be carry-over from other donors' samples. The chain combines TRBV5-1 with TRBJ2-3, with 7 bases lining up with TRBD2. Specimen: healthy donor T cells cultured with leukemia cells. CDR3 amino acids: CASSRGLDPDTQYF. Here the CDR3 DNA reads TGCGCCAGCAGCAGAGGACTAGATCCAGATACGCAGTATTTT. The full variable domain, in which reference TRBV5-1 and TRBJ2-3 provide the parts outside the CDR3, is KAGVTQTPRYLIKTRGQQVTLSCSPISGHRSVSWYQQTPGQGLQFLFEYFSETQRNKGNFPGRFSGRQFSNSRSEMNVSTLELGDSALYLCASSRGLDPDTQYFGPGTRLTVL.